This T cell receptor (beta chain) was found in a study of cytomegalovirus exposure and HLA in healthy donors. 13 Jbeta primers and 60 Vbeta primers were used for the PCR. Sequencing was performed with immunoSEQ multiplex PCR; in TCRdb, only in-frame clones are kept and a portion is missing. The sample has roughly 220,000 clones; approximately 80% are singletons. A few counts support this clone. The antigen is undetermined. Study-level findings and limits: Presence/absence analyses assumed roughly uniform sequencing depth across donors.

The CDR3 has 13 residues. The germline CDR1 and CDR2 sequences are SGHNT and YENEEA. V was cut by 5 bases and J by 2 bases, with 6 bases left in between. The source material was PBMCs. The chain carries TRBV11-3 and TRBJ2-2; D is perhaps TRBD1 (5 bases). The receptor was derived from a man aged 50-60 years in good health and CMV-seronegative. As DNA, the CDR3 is TGTGCCAGCAGCCAGGGCAACACCGGGGAGCTGTTTTTT. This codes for CASSQGNTGELFF.